The rows below give T cell receptor beta chains drawn from one sample of a study of shared clonotypes between healthy human individuals. The method was immunoSEQ multiplex PCR; TCRdb's version includes in-frame clones alone and lacks a portion of them. There are about 2 million clones in the sample; about 94% occur only once, and under 1.5% lies in the top ten. The sample was naive CD8+ T cells sorted from blood. All receptors derive from a man aged 18-30 years in good health. Each CDR3 is given with its conserved first and last residue. The order of the fields is J gene, clone size, V gene, D gene, CDR3 protein, CDR3 DNA. D genes are given only for firm matches. Rows may omit the clone size; those that give it use once, few, many or a size class.

TRBJ2-7,-,TRBV7-9,-,CASSAAEGLKYEQYF,TGTGCCAGCAGCGCTGCGGAGGGGTTGAAGTACGAGCAGTACTTC
TRBJ2-7,-,TRBV14,-,CASSQAESSYEQYF,TGTGCCAGCAGCCAAGCTGAGAGCTCCTACGAGCAGTACTTC
TRBJ1-4,-,TRBV11-2,-,CASSLGGLRGGEKLFF,TGTGCCAGCAGCTTAGGCGGACTTCGAGGAGGCGAAAAACTGTTTTTT
TRBJ1-2,-,TRBV19,-,CASSIRPGDLNGYTF,TGTGCCAGTAGTATAAGGCCGGGAGATTTGAATGGCTACACCTTC
TRBJ1-1,-,TRBV6-5,-,CASSYGFGTEAFF,TGTGCCAGCAGTTACGGGTTTGGGACTGAAGCTTTCTTT
TRBJ2-5,once,TRBV11-2,TRBD1,CASSPRTGQETQYF,TGTGCCAGCAGCCCCAGGACAGGGCAAGAGACCCAGTACTTC
TRBJ2-7,-,TRBV11-1,-,CASSPTAGAGEQYF,TGTGCCAGCAGCCCGACGGCAGGGGCTGGCGAGCAGTACTTC
TRBJ1-2,-,TRBV30,-,CAWLLQEGYGYTF,TGTGCCTGGTTACTCCAGGAGGGGTATGGCTACACCTTC
TRBJ1-5,-,TRBV27,-,CASSSGHSGNQPQHF,TGTGCCAGCAGTTCCGGCCACTCCGGCAATCAGCCCCAGCATTTT
TRBJ2-3,-,TRBV20-1,-,CSPRADTQYF,TGCAGCCCAAGGGCAGATACGCAGTATTTT
TRBJ2-3,once,TRBV7-7,TRBD2,CASSLRGGVSDTQYF,TGTGCTAGCAGCTTACGCGGGGGGGTGAGCGATACGCAGTATTTT
TRBJ2-1,-,TRBV7-2,-,CASSFEAAQVGDNEQFF,TGTGCCAGCAGCTTCGAGGCAGCCCAAGTCGGTGACAATGAGCAGTTCTTC
TRBJ1-5,-,TRBV19,-,CASSLPGGQPQHF,TGTGCCAGTAGTCTCCCGGGCGGCCAGCCCCAGCATTTT
TRBJ1-6,few,TRBV4-1,-,CASSQGNSPLHF,TGCGCCAGCAGCCAAGGCAATTCACCCCTCCACTTT
TRBJ2-7,-,TRBV21-1,-,CASSTPGGLAMVYEQYF,TGTGCCAGCAGCACCCCAGGTGGGCTAGCGATGGTTTACGAGCAGTACTTC
TRBJ2-3,-,TRBV7-8,-,CASSYPNSADTQYF,TGTGCCAGCAGCTACCCGAACTCCGCAGATACGCAGTATTTT
TRBJ2-3,-,TRBV30,TRBD1,CAWSVGQGGADTQYF,TGTGCCTGGAGTGTGGGACAGGGTGGCGCAGATACGCAGTATTTT
TRBJ2-7,-,TRBV5-4,-,CASSPGGHEQYF,TGTGCCAGCAGCCCGGGGGGCCACGAGCAGTACTTC
TRBJ2-1,-,TRBV4-2,-,CASSQEDGGSSYNEQFF,TGTGCCAGCAGCCAAGAGGACGGGGGCTCCTCCTACAATGAGCAGTTCTTC
TRBJ2-5,once,TRBV11-2,TRBD2,CASSLGELGLAVQETQYF,TGTGCCAGCAGCTTAGGGGAATTAGGACTAGCAGTCCAAGAGACCCAGTACTTC
TRBJ2-7,-,TRBV27,-,CASSFAQTYEQYF,TGTGCCAGCAGTTTCGCACAGACCTACGAGCAGTACTTC
TRBJ1-1,-,TRBV19,TRBD1,CASSIQGAEAFF,TGTGCCAGTAGTATCCAGGGGGCTGAAGCTTTCTTT
TRBJ1-1,-,TRBV13,-,CASSLYGNTEAFF,TGTGCCAGCAGCTTATACGGGAACACTGAAGCTTTCTTT
TRBJ2-1,-,TRBV2,-,CASSGNEQFF,TGTGCCAGCAGTGGGAATGAGCAGTTCTTC
TRBJ1-2,-,TRBV5-5,-,CASSLSDSTGLYGYTF,TGTGCCAGCAGCTTATCGGACAGTACGGGACTTTATGGCTACACCTTC
TRBJ2-2,-,TRBV13,-,CASSPEAGGAGELFF,TGTGCCAGCAGCCCAGAGGCTGGGGGCGCCGGGGAGCTGTTTTTT
TRBJ1-2,-,TRBV27,TRBD1,CASRVQIQGDYGYTF,TGTGCCAGCAGAGTCCAGATACAGGGGGACTATGGCTACACCTTC
TRBJ2-7,-,TRBV29-1,TRBD1,CSPWEPVAGTGTYEQYF,TGCAGCCCTTGGGAACCTGTTGCCGGGACAGGTACCTACGAGCAGTACTTC
TRBJ2-7,-,TRBV6-6,TRBD1,CASSQTPGTGADEQYF,TGTGCCAGCAGTCAGACACCCGGGACAGGGGCTGACGAGCAGTACTTC
TRBJ2-7,-,TRBV9,-,CASSPAGDSPYEQYF,TGTGCCAGCAGCCCAGCGGGGGACAGTCCCTACGAGCAGTACTTC
TRBJ2-3,-,TRBV25-1,-,CASSEPGHPLTDTQYF,TGTGCCAGCAGTGAACCGGGACACCCGCTCACAGATACGCAGTATTTT
TRBJ2-3,-,TRBV14,TRBD2,CASSQEKLADTQYF,TGTGCCAGCAGCCAAGAGAAACTAGCGGATACGCAGTATTTT
TRBJ2-1,once,TRBV29-1,-,CSVEGGVPGASYNEQFF,TGCAGCGTTGAAGGCGGGGTTCCGGGGGCGTCCTACAATGAGCAGTTCTTC